Below are 18 T cell receptor beta chains sequenced from a single sample in a study of blood T cell repertoires in COVID-19. The repertoire was sequenced with immunoSEQ multiplex PCR; TCRdb's copy has only in-frame clones and lacks some. The sample consists of about 180,000 clones, over 75% of them appearing once. Material for sequencing was peripheral blood. The receptors originated from a man in his fifties or sixties with acute or convalescent COVID-19.

Comments on this clone: This may arise from a read error, as a much more abundant clone is one base away. This sequence joins TRBV7-3 and TRBJ1-1; TRBD1 matches 7 bases. Looked up from germline, CDR1 is SGHTA and CDR2 is FQGTGA. With 5 bases clipped from V and 1 base from J, the junction kept 4 bases outside the gene matches. The CDR3 runs 14 residues. CDR3 coding DNA: TGTGCCAGCAGCCCCGGGACAGCGAACACTGAAGCTTTCTTT. Residues: CASSPGTANTEAFF.

The chain has TRBV3-1 (or the pseudogene TRBV3-2) and TRBJ1-2, with D hard to call. Trimming shortened V by 1 base and J by 4 bases, and 10 bases separated the two germline ends. Germline V lookup: CDR1 LGHDT, CDR2 YNNKEL (reference sequence). There are 14 residues in the CDR3. CDR3 DNA: TGTGCCAGCAGCCAAGGGAGGACCGCCTATGGCTACACCTTC. Translating gives CASSQGRTAYGYTF.

This chain links TRBV28 with TRBJ1-5; D ambiguous. Trimming left V 6 bases short and J 2 bases short, with 8 bases between. Germline V gene lookup returns CDR1 MDHEN and CDR2 SYDVKM. The CDR3 is 13 amino acids. The CDR3 sequence is CASRAGGNQPQHF. The CDR3 bases are TGTGCCAGCAGGGCGGGCGGCAATCAGCCCCAGCATTTT.

The rearrangement links TRBV12-1 to TRBJ2-7; the table's D call of TRBD1 was not tested on the DNA. TRBV12-1 is annotated as a pseudogene. CDR3 size: 14 residues. In nucleotides, the CDR3 is TGTGCCAGCAGCTTTGCGGGGACAGGGCTCGAGCAGTACTTC. This encodes CASSFAGTGLEQYF.

The chain joins TRBV7-9 to TRBJ2-7; TRBD1 matches 8 bases. Germline CDR1 SEHNR, CDR2 FQNEAQ (reference sequence). The CDR3 is 15 amino acids. V lost 1 base to trimming and J lost 3 bases; unmatched junction nucleotides: 5. This CDR3 is CASSLGDRHHYEQYF. CDR3 sequence (DNA): TGTGCCAGCAGCTTAGGGGACAGGCACCACTACGAGCAGTACTTC.

This chain links TRBV4-2 with TRBJ2-7, with D tentatively TRBD2 (6 bases). The CDR3 covers 16 residues. Germline V gives CDR1 LGHNA, CDR2 YNFKEQ. V lost 0 bases to trimming and J lost 1 base, with 13 bases between them. Written as DNA, the CDR3 is TGTGCCAGCAGCCAAGATACCGTGGAGGGGTCCTACGAGCAGTACTTC. This translates into CASSQDTVEGSYEQYF.

The chain carries TRBV5-6 and TRBJ2-1; 10 nucleotides align to TRBD2. Per the germline V gene, CDR1 is SGHDT and CDR2 is YYEEEE. The V and J ends lost 5 bases and 4 bases, in that order; junction bases with no gene match: 3. CDR3 size: 14 residues. The CDR3 DNA follows: TGTGCCAGCAGGGGACTAGCGTCTTACAATGAGCAGTTCTTC. Protein: CASRGLASYNEQFF.

This rearrangement joins TRBV27 to TRBJ2-6, with D unclear. V lost 5 bases and J 4 bases, leaving 9 bases between the germline ends. The germline V gene has CDR1 MNHEY and CDR2 SMNVEV (reference sequence). The CDR3 is 14 amino acids. As DNA, the CDR3 is TGTGCCAGCAGTCGCTCTGGCGGGGCCAACGTCCTGACTTTC. It encodes CASSRSGGANVLTF.

The chain carries TRBV20-1 and TRBJ2-1, with D hard to call. CDR1 DFQATT and CDR2 SNEGSKA come from the germline V gene (reference sequence). V was shortened by 2 bases and J by 7 bases, with 6 bases between the two germline ends. This CDR3 has 11 residues. The CDR3 DNA follows: TGCAGTGCTAGAATCCCTAATGAGCAGTTCTTC. Translating it yields CSARIPNEQFF.

This chain joins TRBV28 and TRBJ2-7; D remains unclear. V was clipped by 6 bases and J by 5 bases, with 11 bases between them. The V gene's germline CDR1 is MDHEN and CDR2 SYDVKM. The CDR3 sequence is 12 residues long. CDR3 DNA sequence: TGTGCCAGCAGACTCCCGCCCCACGAGCAGTACTTC. Its protein product is CASRLPPHEQYF.

The J gene is TRBJ2-5, the V gene TRBV10-3; D is undetermined. In germline, CDR1 is ENHRY, CDR2 SYGVKD. There are 13 residues in the CDR3. Trimming took off 3 bases at V and 2 bases at J, with 7 bases between the two ends. The CDR3 bases are TGTGCCATCAGTGAAGAGACTCAAGAGACCCAGTACTTC. This gives the protein CAISEETQETQYF.

The chain carries TRBV5-1 and TRBJ2-7; D is possibly TRBD1 (7 bases). V lost 3 bases and J lost 3, with 13 bases in between. CDR1 is SGHRS and CDR2 is YFSETQ in the germline V gene. This CDR3 is built from 14 residues. This CDR3 reads CASSWPGGGYEQYF. DNA for the CDR3: TGCGCCAGCAGCTGGCCAGGGGGAGGCTACGAGCAGTACTTC.

The chain is built from TRBV6-2 or TRBV6-3 and TRBJ1-3, with unresolved D. Trimming cost V 2 bases and J 0 bases, with 8 bases left between them. The germline gives CDR1 MNHEY, CDR2 SVGEGT. This CDR3 spans 15 amino acids. Here the CDR3 DNA reads TGTGCCAGCAGTTACGGTGAGATCTCTGGAAACACCATATATTTT. It yields the protein CASSYGEISGNTIYF.

The chain uses TRBV6-5 and TRBJ1-5; no clear D gene. The CDR3 loop spans 15 amino acids. Trimming took off 0 bases at V and 7 bases at J, with 13 bases between the two ends. CDR1 is MNHEY, CDR2 SVGAGI, per germline. The CDR3 sequence is CASSYSSSPRQPQHF. The CDR3 DNA sequence: TGTGCCAGCAGTTACTCGAGTTCACCTCGACAGCCCCAGCATTTT.

The rearrangement uses TRBV24-1 and TRBJ2-2; the D is unclear. The V end was cut by 5 bases, the J end by 9 bases, with 12 bases between. This CDR3 spans 13 amino acids. Germline V gene data show CDR1 as KGHDR and CDR2 as SFDVKD. CDR3 protein: CATSAGGSRELFF. In DNA form, the CDR3 reads TGTGCCACCAGTGCTGGCGGAAGTCGGGAGCTGTTTTTT.

The genes are TRBV5-1 and TRBJ2-7; D is perhaps TRBD2 (5 bases). CDR1 and CDR2 from the germline V gene are SGHRS and YFSETQ. The germline V and J ends were trimmed by 0 bases and 2 bases, with 9 bases remaining between them. This CDR3 comprises 14 residues. CDR3 coding DNA: TGCGCCAGCAGCTTGGGGCGGGCTCCCTACGAGCAGTACTTC. It yields the protein CASSLGRAPYEQYF.

CDR3 DNA: TGTGCCAGCAGCGCGAGGACAGGGGGGGACACCCAGTACTTC. Residues: CASSARTGGDTQYF. This rearrangement joins TRBV9 to TRBJ2-5; TRBD1 agrees at 10 bases. This CDR3 has 14 amino acids. The germline V gene encodes CDR1 SGDLS and CDR2 YYNGEE. Trimming took 3 bases from V and 8 from J; bases not matched to a gene: 7.

The chain joins TRBV27 to TRBJ2-3; 10 bases align to TRBD1. With V trimmed by 5 bases and J by 3 bases, 8 bases remained unmatched. CDR3 length: 16 residues. The germline V gene has CDR1 MNHEY and CDR2 SMNVEV (reference sequence). As DNA, the CDR3 is TGTGCCAGCAGTCCCCGACAGGGGGCCAGAACAGATACGCAGTATTTT. Protein: CASSPRQGARTDTQYF.